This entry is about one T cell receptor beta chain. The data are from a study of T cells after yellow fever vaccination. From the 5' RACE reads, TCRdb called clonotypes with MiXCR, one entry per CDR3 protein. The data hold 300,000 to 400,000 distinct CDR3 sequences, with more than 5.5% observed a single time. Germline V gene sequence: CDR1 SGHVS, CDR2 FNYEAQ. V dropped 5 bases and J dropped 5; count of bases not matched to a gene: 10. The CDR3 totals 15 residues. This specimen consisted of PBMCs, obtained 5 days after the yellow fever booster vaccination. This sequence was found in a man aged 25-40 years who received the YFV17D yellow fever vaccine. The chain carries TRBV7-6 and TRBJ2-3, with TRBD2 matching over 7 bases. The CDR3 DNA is TGTGCCAGCAGCGTTAGCCCCGGGGGGAAAGATACGCAGTATTTT. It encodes CASSVSPGGKDTQYF.